The 27 T cell receptor beta chains in this list originate from one sample, sequenced in a study of shared clonotypes between healthy human individuals (dated by TCRdb to the early 2020s). The library relied on the immunoSEQ multiplex PCR assay. What TCRdb holds here is the immuneACCESS table cut down to in-frame rearrangements. Part of the clones is not present; checked against another copy, under half of the missing clones reflect an unresolved V gene, and the others are unexplained. Present in this sample are some 2,500,000 clones, 92% of which were seen just once. Jointly, the top ten make up 0.37% of the sample. The material sequenced was naive CD4+ T cells from PBMCs. Reading the label with the study, this specimen's cell subset or site is: CD45RA+ positively selected. These receptors all stem from a man between 18 and 35 years old in good health. Some clones in this sample may be carry-over from other donors' samples.

On this clone itself: Other nucleotide sequences in the sample specify the same CDR3. The CDR3 sequence is CASSLAGRNTGELFF. The CDR3 DNA reads as TGCGCCAGCAGCTTGGCGGGACGTAACACCGGGGAGCTGTTTTTT. The gene calls are TRBV5-1 and TRBJ2-2, with D perhaps being TRBD1 or TRBD2 (5 bases each). This CDR3 is built from 15 residues. Trimming removed 0 bases at V and 2 bases at J, with 8 bases between. Germline values: CDR1 SGHRS, CDR2 YFSETQ.

This chain links TRBV2 with TRBJ2-7; D remains ambiguous. Trimming shortened V by 1 base and J by 3 bases, and 13 bases separated the two germline ends. The CDR3 runs to 15 residues. Germline V CDR1 and CDR2: SNHLY, FYNNEI. DNA for the CDR3: TGTGCCAGCAGTGAAGTTTTAGTAACCAACTACGAGCAGTACTTC. Translation gives CASSEVLVTNYEQYF.

This clone was detected only a few times. This chain links TRBV28 with TRBJ1-1, with D possibly matching TRBD1 (5 bases). The CDR3 contains 18 residues. Trimming removed 5 bases from V and 3 bases from J, with 25 bases in between. Germline CDR1 reads MDHEN; CDR2 reads SYDVKM. The CDR3 sequence: CASSHPTLDTQGDTEAFF. Written as DNA, the CDR3 is TGTGCCAGCAGTCACCCTACACTCGACACCCAAGGGGACACTGAAGCTTTCTTT.

This chain connects TRBV28 to TRBJ1-5, with 9 bases fitting TRBD1. Germline CDR1 is MDHEN and CDR2 is SYDVKM. This CDR3 comprises 16 residues. Losses at the gene ends were 1 base for V and 4 bases for J; bases not matched to a gene: 5. The chain's CDR3 is CASSLSAGTGNQPQHF. CDR3 in DNA: TGTGCCAGCAGTTTATCGGCGGGGACAGGGAATCAGCCCCAGCATTTT.

The genes are TRBV5-1 and TRBJ2-1; TRBD2 agrees at 9 bases. This CDR3 is 16 amino acids long. Trimming cost V 5 bases and J 2 bases; bases outside gene matches: 8. CDR1 is SGHRS, CDR2 YFSETQ, per germline. The CDR3 here is CASSLSGRVPYNEQFF. CDR3 DNA: TGCGCCAGCAGTCTTAGCGGGAGAGTCCCCTACAATGAGCAGTTCTTC.

The chain has TRBV6-5 and TRBJ1-2; D gene ambiguous. The CDR3 covers 13 residues. Trimming stripped 7 bases from V and 4 bases from J, with 13 bases between. Looked up from germline, CDR1 is MNHEY and CDR2 is SVGAGI. The CDR3 loop is CASTPRLPYGYTF. The CDR3 DNA follows: TGTGCCAGCACCCCCCGACTGCCCTATGGCTACACCTTC.

The chain carries TRBV6-5 and TRBJ2-7; D not certain. Trimming cost V 6 bases and J 0 bases, with 15 bases left between them. Germline V CDR1 and CDR2: MNHEY, SVGAGI. The CDR3 consists of 15 residues. CDR3 loop: CASRQNLLSSYEQYF. CDR3 sequence (DNA): TGTGCCAGCAGGCAGAACCTACTATCCTCCTACGAGCAGTACTTC.

This chain uses TRBV20-1 with TRBJ2-7, with D perhaps matching TRBD2 (6 bases). Germline CDR1 is DFQATT and CDR2 is SNEGSKA (reference sequence). The V gene lost 5 bases and the J gene lost 5 bases, with 10 bases spanning the gap. The CDR3 is 11 amino acids. CDR3: CSAPGVDEQYF. The DNA of the CDR3 is TGCAGTGCTCCGGGGGTCGACGAGCAGTACTTC.

The chain uses TRBV29-1 and TRBJ2-1; 11 bases match TRBD1. The CDR3 runs 14 residues. Germline CDR1 SQVTM, CDR2 ANQGSEA. V shed 4 bases and J 7 bases; nucleotides not matched to a gene: 6. CDR3 in amino acids: CSVAIGQGANEQFF. The CDR3 nucleotides are TGCAGCGTTGCGATTGGACAGGGGGCGAATGAGCAGTTCTTC.

V gene TRBV2 combines with J gene TRBJ1-1; D gene uncertain. The CDR3 sequence is 13 residues long. Germline V gives CDR1 SNHLY, CDR2 FYNNEI. V was pared by 6 bases and J by 2 bases, with 10 bases between. The CDR3 sequence: CASSPDINTEAFF. CDR3 coding DNA: TGTGCCAGCAGCCCCGACATTAACACTGAAGCTTTCTTT. Full variable domain (rest looked up from reference TRBV2 and TRBJ1-1): EPEVTQTPSHQVTQMGQEVILRCVPISNHLYFYWYRQILGQKVEFLVSFYNNEISEKSEIFDDQFSVERPDGSNFTLKIRSTKLEDSAMYFCASSPDINTEAFFGQGTRLTVV.

This chain connects TRBV10-1 to TRBJ2-1; D is possibly TRBD2 (6 bases). V lost 3 bases and J 4 bases, leaving 13 bases between the germline ends. CDR3 size: 15 residues. Per the germline V gene, CDR1 is WNHNN and CDR2 is SYGVQD (reference sequence). The chain's CDR3 is CASSDGLARYNEQFF. The CDR3, as DNA: TGCGCCAGCAGTGATGGTCTAGCGAGATACAATGAGCAGTTCTTC.

The chain combines TRBV19 with TRBJ1-5; tentative D call: TRBD1 (5 bases). This CDR3 has 17 amino acids. Per germline, CDR1 LNHDA and CDR2 SQIVND (reference sequence). The germline V and J ends were trimmed by 6 bases and 2 bases, with 20 bases remaining between them. CDR3 sequence: CASRLDRDPQRNQPQHF. For the CDR3, the DNA is TGTGCCAGTAGGTTAGATCGGGACCCTCAGCGCAATCAGCCCCAGCATTTT. Complete variable domain (other parts from reference TRBV19 and TRBJ1-5): DGGITQSPKYLFRKEGQNVTLSCEQNLNHDAMYWYRQDPGQGLRLIYYSQIVNDFQKGDIAEGYSVSREKKESFPLTVTSAQKNPTAFYLCASRLDRDPQRNQPQHFGDGTRLSIL.

The rearrangement joins TRBV4-1 to TRBJ2-5; D is perhaps TRBD1 or TRBD2 (5 bases each). Germline values: CDR1 MGHRA, CDR2 YSYEKL. This CDR3 has 14 residues. Trimming cost V 5 bases and J 5 bases, with 15 bases left between them. The CDR3 DNA reads TGCGCCAGCAGCTACCGGGACCAAGGGGAGACCCAGTACTTC. Protein sequence: CASSYRDQGETQYF.

The rearrangement joins TRBV5-5 to TRBJ1-3, with D uncertain. V was cut by 0 bases and J by 0 bases, with 16 bases left in between. The CDR3 is 18 residues long. Germline lookup yields CDR1 SGHKS and CDR2 YYEKEE (reference sequence). The CDR3 protein is CASSLAGGQTHSGNTIYF. For the CDR3, the DNA is TGTGCCAGCAGCTTGGCGGGTGGGCAGACCCACTCTGGAAACACCATATATTTT.

The chain joins TRBV20-1 to TRBJ2-7; D gene ambiguous. V was clipped by 4 bases and J by 6 bases, with 10 bases between them. Germline V gene lookup returns CDR1 DFQATT and CDR2 SNEGSKA (reference sequence). This CDR3 has 11 amino acids. In nucleotides, the CDR3 is TGCAGTGCTACCCGCCCGGGCGAGCAGTACTTC. Translation: CSATRPGEQYF.

The genes are TRBV4-2 and TRBJ1-4, with D uncertain. This CDR3 has 15 amino acids. Germline assignment: CDR1 LGHNA and CDR2 YNFKEQ. Trimming left V 2 bases short and J 5 bases short, with 12 bases between. The CDR3 here is CASSQQTGENEKLFF. DNA of the CDR3: TGTGCCAGCAGCCAACAGACGGGAGAGAATGAAAAACTGTTTTTT.

About this clone: Other DNA variants within this sample encode the same CDR3. The genes are TRBV9 and TRBJ2-3; no definite D call. CDR3 length: 13 residues. V lost 0 bases and J 3 bases, leaving 5 bases between the germline ends. Germline V gives CDR1 SGDLS, CDR2 YYNGEE. Here the CDR3 DNA reads TGTGCCAGCAGCGTAGCTCCAACAGATACGCAGTATTTT. It yields the protein CASSVAPTDTQYF.

This chain joins TRBV27 and TRBJ1-1; 11 nucleotides match TRBD1. The CDR3 is 17 amino acids. The germline V gene has CDR1 MNHEY and CDR2 SMNVEV (reference sequence). Trimming at V came to 2 bases and at J to 1 base, leaving 6 bases not matched to a gene. CDR3 nucleotide sequence: TGTGCCAGCAGTTTAGGACAGGGGGCTCTAGGGAACACTGAAGCTTTCTTT. Its translation: CASSLGQGALGNTEAFF.

This clone was counted once. The chain employs TRBV6-5 and TRBJ1-3; no reliable D call. V gave up 2 bases and J gave up 0 bases, with 11 bases separating them. Germline V gene lookup returns CDR1 MNHEY and CDR2 SVGAGI. This CDR3 contains 16 residues. Here the CDR3 reads CASSYTDPSSGNTIYF. DNA for the CDR3: TGTGCCAGCAGTTACACCGATCCTTCCTCTGGAAACACCATATATTTT.

This chain uses TRBV6-1 with TRBJ2-7; TRBD1 matches 10 bases. The V gene end was trimmed by 4 bases and the J gene end by 4 bases; junction bases not matched to a gene: 4. CDR1 is MNHNS and CDR2 is SASEGT in the germline V gene. The CDR3 is 14 residues long. The DNA of the CDR3 is TGTGCCAGCAGTGGGACAGGGGGATTTTACGAGCAGTACTTC. Translating it yields CASSGTGGFYEQYF.

The CDR3 DNA reads as TGTGCCAGCTCAGTCGCAACTAATGAAAAACTGTTTTTT. It yields the protein CASSVATNEKLFF. This sequence joins TRBV18 and TRBJ1-4; D uncertain. In germline, CDR1 is KGHSH, CDR2 LQKENI. This CDR3 comprises 13 residues. V gave up 5 bases and J gave up 0 bases, with 4 bases separating them.

The chain recombines TRBV11-1 with TRBJ2-7; 8 bases agree with TRBD1. Trimming cost V 4 bases and J 0 bases; bases outside gene matches: 2. Germline CDR1 SGHAT, CDR2 FQDESV (reference sequence). This CDR3 is 14 amino acids long. The CDR3, as DNA: TGTGCCAGCAGCTCGGGACAGGCCTCCTACGAGCAGTACTTC. Translated, it gives CASSSGQASYEQYF.

This clone was recorded a few times. The chain uses TRBV7-2 and TRBJ2-7, with D tentatively TRBD2 (6 bases). The CDR3 has 13 amino acids. Germline V lookup: CDR1 SGHTA, CDR2 FQGNSA. Trimming removed 5 bases from V and 0 bases from J, with 8 bases in between. The CDR3 nucleotides read TGTGCCAGCAGCAGGGACTTCTCCTACGAGCAGTACTTC. It translates to CASSRDFSYEQYF.

As for this clone: In the same sample, other DNA sequences code for this CDR3. This chain joins TRBV7-9 and TRBJ2-2; D remains unclear. The CDR3 contains 14 residues. CDR1 is SEHNR, CDR2 FQNEAQ, per germline (reference sequence). V lost 0 bases and J 0 bases, leaving 2 bases between the germline ends. Here the CDR3 DNA reads TGTGCCAGCAGCTTAGCCGCGAACACCGGGGAGCTGTTTTTT. This gives the protein CASSLAANTGELFF.

The chain carries TRBV7-9 and TRBJ2-7; perhaps D is TRBD1 or TRBD2 (5 bases each). The V gene lost 4 bases and the J gene lost 5 bases, with 15 bases spanning the gap. Germline V gene sequence: CDR1 SEHNR, CDR2 FQNEAQ (reference sequence). The CDR3 covers 14 residues. CDR3 bases: TGTGCCAGCAGCTCCCCCCCCGGGGACCACGAGCAGTACTTC. It translates to CASSSPPGDHEQYF. The variable domain in full, with the rest retrieved from reference TRBV7-9 and TRBJ2-7, is DTGVSQNPRHKITKRGQNVTFRCDPISEHNRLYWYRQTLGQGPEFLTYFQNEAQLEKSRLLSDRFSAERPKGSFSTLEIQRTEQGDSAMYLCASSSPPGDHEQYFGPGTRLTVT.

This chain joins TRBV28 and TRBJ2-7; 11 nucleotides line up with TRBD1. CDR1 is MDHEN and CDR2 is SYDVKM in the germline V gene. With 1 base clipped from V and 5 bases from J, the junction kept 16 bases outside the gene matches. This CDR3 comprises 19 residues. The CDR3 region has the DNA TGTGCCAGCAGTTTATTTTTCTTGGGTCGTGGGACAGGGGGGGACGAGCAGTACTTC. Its protein is CASSLFFLGRGTGGDEQYF.

The chain employs TRBV6-5 and TRBJ2-2; D unclear. CDR3 length equals 16 residues. The V gene lost 0 bases and the J gene lost 3 bases, with 11 bases spanning the gap. CDR1 is MNHEY and CDR2 is SVGAGI in the germline V gene. The CDR3 protein is CASSYSITIDTGELFF. The CDR3 nucleotides read TGTGCCAGCAGTTACTCGATTACAATAGACACCGGGGAGCTGTTTTTT.